This T cell receptor (beta chain) appears in the sequencing data of a study of regulatory T cells in long-lasting Graves disease. The study's findings and limits: Favoring TRBV28, TRBJ1-2 and TRBJ2-5 was a feature seen in persistent disease.

This clonotype was recorded many times. Its target is not known. Time point given: newly diagnosed GD, antithyroid drugs for less than 3 months. PBMCs were the source of the RNA used for TCR sequencing. CDR1 and CDR2 (germline): SGHTA, FQGNSA. CDR3 length: 14 residues. The J segment lost 10 bases and the V segment lost 5 bases, leaving 9 bases of the junction unmatched. CDR3 regions were amplified by Arm-PCR using iRepertoire HTBI primers to build TCR beta libraries. A single record per CDR3 protein comes from TCRdb applying MiXCR to the multiplex PCR reads. The sample holds 530,000 or so distinct CDR3 sequences, roughly 15% seen once. These same data were also listed under a study on T cells in Graves' hyperthyroidism and ophthalmopathy. From that paper: The blood repertoire included most of the expanded thyroid clonotypes above 0.001.

The source of this sequence is a man younger than 35 with Graves disease. This rearrangement joins TRBV7-2 to TRBJ2-1, with 9 bases matching TRBD1. The sequenced sample was peripheral blood mononuclear cells (PBMCs), obtained at new diagnosis, from a patient treated with antithyroid drugs. CDR3 nucleotides: TGTGCCAGCAGCGGACCGGACAGGGGATGGGAGCAGTTCTTC. Translation gives CASSGPDRGWEQFF.